This T cell receptor (beta chain) was found in a study of PD-L1 blockade in urothelial cancer. Study details: Patients started atezolizumab in the mid-2010s, 1,200 mg intravenously every 3 weeks. As for prior chemotherapy regimens, patients had received 0 to 3. Once treatment had started, blood was analyzed at 3 weeks (second dose) and again at 6 weeks.

This clone was recorded only once. The time point was: peripheral blood 6 weeks after treatment start. Locally advanced or metastatic urothelial carcinoma was present in patients. Sequenced by immunoSEQ multiplex PCR; TCRdb stores in-frame clones only, minus some. The data contain 20,000 to 25,000 clones, around 91% of them seen just once; the ten biggest clones take up around 11%. Sample: PBMCs, taken around atezolizumab (anti-PD-L1) treatment. This receptor was taken from a woman aged 60 to 75 with urothelial cancer.

The CDR3 DNA sequence: TGCGCCAGCAGCTTGGCAGGACAGGCAACCTACGAGCAGTACTTC. It yields the protein CASSLAGQATYEQYF. The rearrangement links TRBV5-1 to TRBJ2-7, with 7 nucleotides matching TRBD1. V shed 0 bases, J shed 2 bases, and the junction held 5 bases outside the gene matches. CDR1 is SGHRS, CDR2 YFSETQ, per germline. The CDR3 totals 15 residues.